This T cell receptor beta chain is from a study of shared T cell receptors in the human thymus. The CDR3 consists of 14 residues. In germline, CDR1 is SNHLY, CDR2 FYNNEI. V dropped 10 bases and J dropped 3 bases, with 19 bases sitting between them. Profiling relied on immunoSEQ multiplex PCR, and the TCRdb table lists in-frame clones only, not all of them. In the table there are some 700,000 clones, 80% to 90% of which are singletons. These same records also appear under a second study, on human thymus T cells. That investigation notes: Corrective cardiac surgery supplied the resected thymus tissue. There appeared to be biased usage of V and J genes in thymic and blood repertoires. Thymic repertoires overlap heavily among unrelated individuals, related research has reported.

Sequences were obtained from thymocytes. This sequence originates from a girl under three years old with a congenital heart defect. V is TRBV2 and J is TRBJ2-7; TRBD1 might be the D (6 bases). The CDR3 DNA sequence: TGTGCCATTCTCAAGGAGAAGGGGGTCTACGAGCAGTACTTC. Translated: CAILKEKGVYEQYF. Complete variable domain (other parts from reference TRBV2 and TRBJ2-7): EPEVTQTPSHQVTQMGQEVILRCVPISNHLYFYWYRQILGQKVEFLVSFYNNEISEKSEIFDDQFSVERPDGSNFTLKIRSTKLEDSAMYFCAILKEKGVYEQYFGPGTRLTVT.